The 32 T cell receptor beta chains presented below share a single source sample, sequenced in a study of blood T cells in healthy people across ages. A sample-barcoded 5' primer and a J-beta primer mix were used in a second PCR of roughly 7 to 12 cycles. TCRdb redid the calling of the 5' RACE reads with MiXCR, one entry per CDR3 protein. This sample has fewer than 800,000 distinct CDR3 sequences; about a third occur once, and the top ten carry 15%. The sequencing sample was made of blood. The receptors originated from a woman of 80 years or more in good health.

This clonotype appeared many times. The chain is built from TRBV30 and TRBJ2-1; 8 positions match TRBD2. V trimming: 0 bases; J trimming: 6 bases; junction bases outside the gene matches: 1. Per the germline V gene, CDR1 is GTSNPN and CDR2 is SVGIG (reference sequence). This CDR3 is 13 amino acids long. The CDR3 protein is CAWSVRGGNEQFF. The CDR3 region has the DNA TGTGCCTGGAGTGTACGGGGGGGCAATGAGCAGTTCTTC.

This sequence joins TRBV6-6 and TRBJ2-7; D is unresolved. The CDR3 contains 14 residues. V dropped 5 bases and J dropped 0 bases, with 11 bases sitting between them. Per the germline V gene, CDR1 is MNHNY and CDR2 is SVGAGI (reference sequence). CDR3 residues: CASSTPQNSYEQYF. In nucleotides, the CDR3 is TGTGCCAGCAGTACCCCACAGAACTCCTACGAGCAGTACTTC.

This clonotype has ten or more counts. The chain couples TRBV5-6 to TRBJ1-4; D not certain. V was clipped by 1 base and J by 0 bases, with 10 bases between them. In germline, CDR1 is SGHDT, CDR2 YYEEEE. CDR3 length: 16 amino acids. The CDR3 nucleotides read TGTGCCAGCAGCTTGAAGGCCCGGACAACTAATGAAAAACTGTTTTTT. Amino acids: CASSLKARTTNEKLFF.

The J gene is TRBJ1-2, the V gene TRBV6-1, with 9 nucleotides matching TRBD1. Trimming cost V 7 bases and J 0 bases; bases outside gene matches: 3. Germline CDR1 reads MNHNS; CDR2 reads SASEGT. The CDR3 runs to 14 residues. CDR3 in amino acids: CASIDRGTNYGYTF. The CDR3 bases are TGTGCCAGCATCGACAGGGGGACTAACTATGGCTACACCTTC.

The sample holds many counts of this clonotype. The V call is TRBV7-3, the J call TRBJ1-6; TRBD1 is a possible D gene (5 bases). This CDR3 region has 14 residues. Germline V gene lookup returns CDR1 SGHTA and CDR2 FQGTGA. V was shortened by 3 bases and J by 8 bases, with 11 bases between the two germline ends. The CDR3 reads CASSFTGGDSPLHF. The CDR3 DNA follows: TGTGCCAGCAGCTTCACCGGGGGGGATTCACCCCTCCACTTT.

Here the CDR3 reads CASSIGGIAGEETQYF. The DNA for the CDR3 is TGTGCCAGCAGCATAGGAGGGATAGCGGGAGAAGAGACCCAGTACTTC. This chain connects TRBV7-8 to TRBJ2-5, with TRBD2 identical over 9 bases. J gave up 3 bases and V 5 bases, and 10 bases lay outside the gene matches. Germline assignment: CDR1 SGHVS and CDR2 FQNEAQ. CDR3 size: 16 residues.

A remark on this clonotype: The CDR3 ends on some other residue instead of the conserved phenylalanine or tryptophan, so this is likely a read error. The chain has TRBV5-1 and TRBJ2-1; maybe TRBD1 (5 bases). Germline V lookup: CDR1 SGHRS, CDR2 YFSETQ. Trimming left V 4 bases short and J 0 bases short, with 11 bases between. The CDR3 extends over 15 amino acids. CDR3 loop: CASSPPRDSYNEQFL. Here the CDR3 DNA reads TGCGCCAGCAGCCCCCCCAGGGACTCCTACAATGAGCAGTTCCTC.

On this clonotype itself: A much larger clone differs from this one at a single base, so this may be a read error. The rearrangement links TRBV29-1 to TRBJ1-1; a possible D gene is TRBD1 (6 bases). The CDR3 length is 13 residues. Germline V gene sequence: CDR1 SQVTM, CDR2 ANQGSEA. This chain's CDR3 is CSGVQGKNIEAFF. The CDR3 region has the DNA TGCAGCGGCGTACAGGGAAAGAACATTGAAGCTTTCTTT. Based on the CDR3 plus reference TRBV29-1 and TRBJ1-1, the full variable domain is SAVISQKPSRDICQRGTSLTIQCQVDSQVTMMFWYRQQPGQSLTLIATANQGSEATYESGFVIDKFPISRPNLTFSTLTVSNMSPEDSSIYLCSGVQGKNIEAFFGQGTRLTVV.

This clonotype occurred a few times. A much larger clone lies a single base off, so this may be a read error. The chain has TRBV20-1 and TRBJ2-4; 8 bases align to TRBD1. Germline CDR1 DFQATT, CDR2 SNEGSKA (reference sequence). This CDR3 has 12 residues. The CDR3 loop is CRATRQGHIQYF. In DNA, the CDR3 is TGCAGGGCTACCCGACAGGGGCACATTCAGTACTTC.

This sequence joins TRBV20-1 and TRBJ2-3; perhaps D is TRBD1 or TRBD2 (5 bases each). This CDR3 is 16 amino acids long. V was pared by 3 bases and J by 4 bases, with 20 bases between. Germline CDR1 is DFQATT and CDR2 is SNEGSKA (reference sequence). CDR3 protein: CSASAATGGGADTQYF. The CDR3 coding sequence is TGCAGTGCTAGTGCCGCGACTGGGGGTGGAGCAGATACGCAGTATTTT.

This clonotype was recorded once. The V and J genes are TRBV19 and TRBJ1-5; possible D gene TRBD1, 6 bases. The CDR3 loop spans 15 amino acids. Germline CDR1 is LNHDA and CDR2 is SQIVND (reference sequence). Trimming removed 1 base at V and 3 bases at J, with 10 bases between. The CDR3 here is CASSIGDIDNQPQHF. The CDR3 DNA reads TGTGCCAGTAGTATAGGGGACATTGACAATCAGCCCCAGCATTTT.

This clonotype was recorded at least ten times. J is TRBJ1-1 and V is TRBV11-2; D is possibly TRBD1 (5 bases). CDR1 is SGHAT and CDR2 is FQNNGV in the germline V gene. Trimming removed 5 bases from V and 5 bases from J, with 15 bases in between. This CDR3 spans 14 amino acids. CDR3 nucleotide sequence: TGTGCCAGCAGCCCCGAGTATTCAGGGACTGAAGCTTTCTTT. It specifies CASSPEYSGTEAFF. The whole variable domain, remainder taken from reference TRBV11-2 and TRBJ1-1, is EAGVAQSPRYKIIEKRQSVAFWCNPISGHATLYWYQQILGQGPKLLIQFQNNGVVDDSQLPKDRFSAERLKGVDSTLKIQPAKLEDSAVYLCASSPEYSGTEAFFGQGTRLTVV.

This clonotype was detected ten times or more. The chain employs TRBV27 and TRBJ1-5; no reliable D call. Per the germline V gene, CDR1 is MNHEY and CDR2 is SMNVEV (reference sequence). Trimming removed 2 bases from V and 4 bases from J, with 6 bases in between. The CDR3 has 13 amino acids. The chain's CDR3 is CASSLLGNQPQHF. CDR3 in DNA: TGTGCCAGCAGTTTACTGGGTAATCAGCCCCAGCATTTT.

The V call is TRBV19, the J call TRBJ2-3; D ambiguous. Trimming removed 9 bases from V and 1 base from J, with 20 bases in between. Germline V CDR1 and CDR2: LNHDA, SQIVND (reference sequence). The CDR3 is 16 amino acids. The CDR3 spells CASSSFAALRTDTQYF. The CDR3 bases are TGTGCCAGCTCTTCCTTTGCCGCTTTGCGCACAGATACGCAGTATTTT. Drawing the rest from reference TRBV19 and TRBJ2-3, the complete variable domain is DGGITQSPKYLFRKEGQNVTLSCEQNLNHDAMYWYRQDPGQGLRLIYYSQIVNDFQKGDIAEGYSVSREKKESFPLTVTSAQKNPTAFYLCASSSFAALRTDTQYFGPGTRLTVL.

Details on this clonotype: A read error may be the cause here, since a much bigger clone is one base away. Here the CDR3 reads CSARDPTGPQPHEQYF. For the CDR3, the DNA is TGCAGTGCTAGAGACCCGACAGGCCCTCAGCCACATGAGCAGTACTTC. The gene calls are TRBV20-1 and TRBJ2-5; D is perhaps TRBD1 (6 bases). V was cut by 0 bases and J by 11 bases, with 25 bases left in between. Germline lookup yields CDR1 DFQATT and CDR2 SNEGSKA (reference sequence). The CDR3 covers 16 residues.

This clonotype showed up many times. The rearrangement uses TRBV9 and TRBJ2-3; 10 positions match TRBD2. The CDR3 has 17 amino acids. With 0 bases clipped from V and 1 base from J, the junction kept 5 bases outside the gene matches. Germline CDR1 reads SGDLS; CDR2 reads YYNGEE. In DNA form, the CDR3 reads TGTGCCAGCAGCGTAGTCCCCCTAGCGGGGGGCACAGATACGCAGTATTTT. Translation: CASSVVPLAGGTDTQYF.

This clonotype has ten or more counts. CDR3 sequence: CASRQDQETQYF. In DNA form, the CDR3 reads TGCGCCAGCAGACAGGACCAAGAGACCCAGTACTTC. The rearrangement uses TRBV5-1 and TRBJ2-5; the D gene is possibly TRBD1 (5 bases). The V gene's germline CDR1 is SGHRS and CDR2 YFSETQ. The CDR3 spans 12 residues. Trimming stripped 5 bases from V and 0 bases from J, with 5 bases between.

This clonotype was counted a few times. J is TRBJ1-2 and V is TRBV30; D may be TRBD1 (5 bases). The CDR3 has 12 residues. Germline V gene sequence: CDR1 GTSNPN, CDR2 SVGIG (reference sequence). Trimming cost V 4 bases and J 4 bases, with 10 bases left between them. CDR3 loop: CAWMQGTYGYTF. CDR3 DNA: TGTGCCTGGATGCAAGGGACCTATGGCTACACCTTC.

In this sample, this clonotype turned up many times. The V and J genes are TRBV18 and TRBJ1-4; the D gene is possibly TRBD1 (5 bases). This CDR3 is built from 16 residues. The germline CDR1 and CDR2 sequences are KGHSH and LQKENI. V lost 6 bases to trimming and J lost 7 bases, with 21 bases between them. This CDR3 reads CASSSGTLTESEKLFF. In DNA form, the CDR3 reads TGTGCCAGCTCCTCCGGGACCTTAACGGAATCTGAAAAACTGTTTTTT.

With respect to this clonotype: The junction does not match germline at one end; this may be a read error. The chain combines TRBV5-1 with TRBJ2-2, with D hard to call. The CDR3 covers 15 residues. CDR1 is SGHRS, CDR2 YFSETQ, per germline. Written as DNA, the CDR3 is TGCGTCAGCAGCTTCTCAGACCCGAACACCGGGGAGCTGTTTTTT. Protein product: CVSSFSDPNTGELFF.

This clonotype was detected ten times or more. The rearrangement uses TRBV20-1 and TRBJ2-7; TRBD2 might be the D (6 bases). The V end lost 6 bases, the J end lost 0 bases, and 18 bases lay between the germline ends. CDR1 is DFQATT, CDR2 SNEGSKA, per germline (reference sequence). The CDR3 contains 15 residues. CDR3 bases: TGCAGTGCCCCCCTGACGGAGGGTTACTCCTACGAGCAGTACTTC. Its translation: CSAPLTEGYSYEQYF.

The chain employs TRBV6-2 or TRBV6-3 and TRBJ2-1; D gene ambiguous. The germline V and J ends were trimmed by 0 bases and 10 bases, with 10 bases remaining between them. Germline loops: CDR1 MNHEY, CDR2 SVGEGT. This CDR3 contains 13 residues. The CDR3 loop reads CASSYSKWTEQFF. The CDR3 coding sequence is TGTGCCAGCAGTTACTCGAAGTGGACGGAGCAGTTCTTC.

The chain uses TRBV7-2 and TRBJ1-5, with 9 nucleotides matching TRBD1. V lost 5 bases and J lost 0; bases outside the gene matches: 5. Germline V lookup: CDR1 SGHTA, CDR2 FQGNSA. CDR3 length: 16 amino acids. The CDR3 DNA reads TGTGCCAGCAGCAAACAGGGGGCCGGTAGCAATCAGCCCCAGCATTTT. Translated: CASSKQGAGSNQPQHF.

In this sample, this clonotype turned up many times. The gene calls are TRBV7-9 and TRBJ2-1, with D uncertain. V was cut by 5 bases and J by 4 bases, with 18 bases left in between. The CDR3 is 16 residues long. From germline, CDR1 is SEHNR and CDR2 FQNEAQ (reference sequence). The CDR3 spells CASSLTPARFYNEQFF. The DNA of the CDR3 is TGTGCCAGCAGCCTAACTCCTGCCCGGTTTTACAATGAGCAGTTCTTC.

Of note for this clonotype: At one end the junction does not follow the germline gene, possibly because of a read error. The chain couples TRBV7-9 to TRBJ1-1; possible D gene TRBD1, 5 bases. CDR1 and CDR2 from the germline V gene are SEHNR and FQNEAQ (reference sequence). CDR3 length: 14 amino acids. In DNA form, the CDR3 reads TGTGCCAGCAGCTTAGGGGGGTTGAACGCTGAAGCTTTCTTT. It yields the protein CASSLGGLNAEAFF.

There are a few counts of this clonotype. The rearrangement joins TRBV27 to TRBJ1-2; 8 bases are a match to TRBD1. CDR3 length: 14 residues. V trimming: 6 bases; J trimming: 6 bases; junction bases outside the gene matches: 9. The germline V gene has CDR1 MNHEY and CDR2 SMNVEV (reference sequence). The chain's CDR3 is CASRGTGTGDGYTF. The CDR3 bases are TGTGCCAGCAGGGGAACCGGGACAGGCGATGGCTACACCTTC.

V is TRBV2 and J is TRBJ1-6; D gene ambiguous. The CDR3 covers 16 residues. V was trimmed by 7 bases and J by 0 bases, leaving 13 bases between them. CDR1 and CDR2 from the germline V gene are SNHLY and FYNNEI. The CDR3 nucleotides are TGTGCCAGCATCAGGCAGTTGAGCTCCTATAATTCACCCCTCCACTTT. Residues: CASIRQLSSYNSPLHF. The full variable domain, in which reference TRBV2 and TRBJ1-6 provide the parts outside the CDR3, is EPEVTQTPSHQVTQMGQEVILRCVPISNHLYFYWYRQILGQKVEFLVSFYNNEISEKSEIFDDQFSVERPDGSNFTLKIRSTKLEDSAMYFCASIRQLSSYNSPLHFGNGTRLTVT.

The CDR3 loop is CASSLPQGTYYSEQYF. The CDR3 bases are TGTGCCAGCAGCCTACCCCAAGGAACATACTATAGTGAGCAGTACTTC. The chain is built from TRBV11-2 and TRBJ2-7; D gene ambiguous. V was cut by 5 bases and J by 7 bases, with 24 bases left in between. The CDR3 consists of 16 residues. CDR1 is SGHAT and CDR2 is FQNNGV in the germline V gene.

This clonotype came up a few times. This may be a read error, as it is one base from a much larger clone. The chain uses TRBV5-1 and TRBJ2-5; TRBD2 agrees at 9 bases. The CDR3 runs 14 residues. The germline CDR1 and CDR2 sequences are SGHRS and YFSETQ. J gave up 5 bases and V 7 bases, and 9 bases lay outside the gene matches. The CDR3 DNA reads as TGCGCCAGCGGCGGCGGGGGGGCTGGTGAGACCCAGTACTTC. It yields the protein CASGGGGAGETQYF.

This clonotype was counted once. This sequence joins TRBV20-1 and TRBJ2-4; 11 nucleotides agree with TRBD2. TRBJ2-7 explains the end of the DNA better; the J call may be wrong. CDR1 and CDR2 (germline): DFQATT, SNEGSKA (reference sequence). The CDR3 totals 17 residues. In DNA, the CDR3 is TGCAGTGCCATTACTAGCGGGAGCAGGAATAGGATATACGAGCAGTACTTC. Its protein is CSAITSGSRNRIYEQYF.

Ten or more counts support this clonotype. The V gene is TRBV7-9, the J gene TRBJ2-3, with 11 bases aligning to TRBD2. This CDR3 has 17 amino acids. CDR1 SEHNR and CDR2 FQNEAQ come from the germline V gene (reference sequence). The J segment lost 0 bases and the V segment lost 5 bases, leaving 7 bases of the junction unmatched. The CDR3 coding sequence is TGTGCCAGCAGCGGAAGACTAGCGGGGAGTAGCACAGATACGCAGTATTTT. Protein product: CASSGRLAGSSTDTQYF.

As regards this clonotype: A clone one base away is much larger, so this may be a read error. The chain has TRBV27 and TRBJ2-7; 8 bases fit TRBD1. The J segment lost 3 bases and the V segment lost 5 bases, leaving 18 bases of the junction unmatched. CDR1 is MNHEY, CDR2 SMNVEV, per germline (reference sequence). The CDR3 spans 18 residues. The CDR3 here is CASSPGTGPQGLSYEQYF. The CDR3, as DNA: TGTGCCAGCAGTCCCGGGACAGGTCCCCAGGGGCTGAGCTACGAGCAGTACTTC.